These 10 T cell receptor beta chains share one sample of origin, sequenced in a study of blood T cell repertoires in COVID-19. Profiled with immunoSEQ multiplex PCR; TCRdb holds only in-frame clones, not every one. The sample records around 620,000 clones, around 90% being singletons. Input material: peripheral blood. The receptors here all came from a woman younger than 30 with acute or convalescent COVID-19.

V is TRBV5-6 and J is TRBJ2-7; TRBD1 matches 7 bases. CDR1 and CDR2 from the germline V gene are SGHDT and YYEEEE. V gave up 4 bases and J gave up 0 bases; unmatched junction bases: 7. The CDR3 totals 15 residues. DNA for the CDR3: TGTGCCAGCAGCCCCCGGACAGGTATCTCCTACGAGCAGTACTTC. Protein sequence: CASSPRTGISYEQYF.

This clone was picked up a small number of times. The chain recombines TRBV14 with TRBJ2-7; 7 bases are a match to TRBD1. V dropped 6 bases and J dropped 6; count of bases not matched to a gene: 5. Germline CDR1 and CDR2: SGHDN and FVKESK. The CDR3 has 12 residues. CDR3 nucleotides: TGTGCCAGCAGTCGACAGGGATTCGAGCAGTACTTC. Encoded protein: CASSRQGFEQYF.

This clone has just a few counts. This chain uses TRBV24-1 with TRBJ2-3; 8 bases match TRBD1. There are 16 residues in the CDR3. CDR1 and CDR2 (germline): KGHDR, SFDVKD. Losses at the gene ends were 5 bases for V and 0 bases for J; bases not matched to a gene: 6. The CDR3 nucleotides are TGTGCCACCAGTGTTGACTGGACAGGGAGCACAGATACGCAGTATTTT. Translated, it gives CATSVDWTGSTDTQYF.

The chain employs TRBV18 and TRBJ1-5, with TRBD1 matching over 7 bases. The CDR3 runs to 15 residues. The junction had 9 bases not matched to a gene; V was cut back by 5 bases and J by 5 bases. CDR1 and CDR2 (germline): KGHSH, LQKENI. The CDR3 spells CASSRTGGRDQPQHF. The CDR3 DNA reads TGTGCCAGCTCAAGGACAGGAGGAAGGGATCAGCCCCAGCATTTT.

CDR3 loop: CASSRNTRGGNSPLHF. The CDR3 DNA sequence: TGTGCCAGCAGCCGAAATACCCGCGGGGGCAATTCACCCCTCCACTTT. The V and J genes are TRBV3-1 (or the pseudogene TRBV3-2) and TRBJ1-6; D perhaps matches TRBD1 (6 bases). Trimming cost V 4 bases and J 7 bases, with 17 bases left between them. CDR3 size: 16 residues. Per the germline V gene, CDR1 is LGHDT and CDR2 is YNNKEL (reference sequence).

This rearrangement joins TRBV7-2 to TRBJ2-7; D unclear. V was pared by 4 bases and J by 5 bases, with 15 bases between. This CDR3 region has 14 residues. The germline V gene has CDR1 SGHTA and CDR2 FQGNSA. The CDR3 spells CASSSGQASHEQYF. The CDR3 nucleotides read TGTGCCAGCAGCTCCGGCCAGGCTTCCCACGAGCAGTACTTC.

The rearrangement uses TRBV19 and TRBJ2-2; D might be TRBD2 (5 bases). CDR3 length equals 17 residues. Per the germline V gene, CDR1 is LNHDA and CDR2 is SQIVND (reference sequence). V lost 2 bases, J lost 6 bases, and 19 bases lay in between. The CDR3 nucleotides read TGTGCCAGTAGTATAAGAAGCGGCTTAGTACGATCCGGGGAGCTGTTTTTT. Translating gives CASSIRSGLVRSGELFF.

The genes are TRBV6-2 or TRBV6-3 and TRBJ2-7; 7 bases match TRBD1. Losses at the gene ends were 6 bases for V and 7 bases for J; bases not matched to a gene: 21. Germline lookup yields CDR1 MNHEY and CDR2 SVGEGT. The CDR3 covers 17 residues. CDR3 in DNA: TGTGCCAGCAGCAACGCTCTCGGACAGGTGTATTCGGGAGAGCAGTACTTC. Residues: CASSNALGQVYSGEQYF.

The chain recombines TRBV3-1 (or the pseudogene TRBV3-2) with TRBJ1-1, with TRBD1 identical over 8 bases. There are 16 residues in the CDR3. J lost 1 base, V lost 0 bases, and 4 bases had no gene match. CDR1 and CDR2 (germline): LGHDT, YNNKEL (reference sequence). The CDR3 bases are TGTGCCAGCAGCCAAGATCTAGGACAGGGGAACACTGAAGCTTTCTTT. Translating gives CASSQDLGQGNTEAFF.

This chain connects TRBV7-3 to TRBJ1-1; 7 bases match TRBD1. The V and J ends lost 6 bases and 3 bases, in that order; junction bases with no gene match: 4. CDR3 length: 13 amino acids. CDR1 and CDR2 (germline): SGHTA, FQGTGA. DNA of the CDR3: TGTGCCAGCAGACTAGGACAGGACACTGAAGCTTTCTTT. Protein: CASRLGQDTEAFF.